The 32 T cell receptor beta chains below all came from one sample that was sequenced in a study of metastatic and nonmetastatic thyroid tumors. TCRdb reanalyzed the PCR reads with MiXCR. This sample has about 59,000 clones; 15% to 20% occur once, and the top ten carry over 9%. Not a single patient had been given any form of treatment at any point before undergoing thyroid surgery. The specimen sequenced was blood. The receptors shown here come from a male donor with papillary thyroid cancer or a benign thyroid nodule (not recorded which). Some clones in this sample may be carry-over from other donors' samples.

As to this clone: A much larger clone is a single base away; this may be a read error. Within the sample, other DNA sequences also encode this same CDR3. The rearrangement joins TRBV5-4 to TRBJ2-7, with D possibly matching TRBD2 (6 bases). CDR1 and CDR2 (germline): SGHNT, YYREEE (reference sequence). The ends were cut back, 0 bases at V and 7 bases at J, with 14 bases in the middle. The CDR3 has 14 amino acids. CDR3 coding DNA: TGTGCCAGCAGCTTGGAGGGCCTAGCGCGAGAGCAGTACTTC. Translation gives CASSLEGLAREQYF.

This clone occurred many times. This chain links TRBV6-6 with TRBJ2-7; 12 bases are shared with TRBD1. The trim removed 2 bases at V and 3 bases at J, leaving 17 bases unmatched. CDR1 is MNHNY and CDR2 is SVGAGI in the germline V gene (reference sequence). There are 20 residues in the CDR3. This chain's CDR3 is CASSYPTGTGGQRDRYEQYV. CDR3 nucleotide sequence: TGTGCCAGCAGTTACCCTACAGGGACAGGGGGCCAGCGGGATCGCTACGAGCAGTACGTC.

This clone was counted many times. V is TRBV9 and J is TRBJ1-3; D might be TRBD1 (5 bases). V was cut by 5 bases and J by 2 bases, with 14 bases left in between. The CDR3 extends over 15 amino acids. CDR1 and CDR2 from the germline V gene are SGDLS and YYNGEE. For the CDR3, the DNA is TGTGCCAGCAGTGGCGAATGGGGGGCTGGAAACACCATATATTTT. Residues: CASSGEWGAGNTIYF.

This chain uses TRBV3-1 with TRBJ2-3, with a tentative D call TRBD1 (5 bases). The CDR3 has 15 residues. The V and J ends lost 0 bases and 0 bases respectively, with 7 bases between them. Germline V lookup: CDR1 LGHDT, CDR2 YNNKEL (reference sequence). CDR3 bases: TGTGCCAGCAGCCAAGAGGGGCGAAGCACAGATACGCAGTATTTT. Encoded protein: CASSQEGRSTDTQYF.

This clone was recorded many times. Other DNA sequences in this specimen translate into the identical CDR3. The CDR3 DNA is TGTGCCAGCAGCCAGCTCGGGACCCCGAACACCGGGGAGCTGTTTTTT. Its translation: CASSQLGTPNTGELFF. The chain links TRBV7-3 to TRBJ2-2; D tentatively reads TRBD1 or TRBD2 (5 bases each). With 5 bases removed from V and 0 bases from J, the gap between germline ends came to 13 bases. The CDR3 extends over 16 amino acids. CDR1 is SGHTA and CDR2 is FQGTGA in the germline V gene. Filled out from reference TRBV7-3 and TRBJ2-2, the complete variable domain reads GAGVSQTPSNKVTEKGKYVELRCDPISGHTALYWYRQSLGQGPEFLIYFQGTGAADDSGLPNDRFFAVRPEGSVSTLKIQRTERGDSAVYLCASSQLGTPNTGELFFGEGSRLTVL.

With regard to this clone: A read error may explain this, as a much larger clone is one base away. This rearrangement joins TRBV20-1 to TRBJ1-4; D remains ambiguous. The CDR3 totals 16 residues. Between the trimmed V and J ends, which lost 6 bases and 0 bases, there was a span of 17 bases. Germline V lookup: CDR1 DFQATT, CDR2 SNEGSKA (reference sequence). The CDR3 is CSAPVPVFATNEKLFF. In nucleotides, the CDR3 is TGCAGTGCACCGGTCCCGGTATTTGCAACTAATGAAAAACTGTTTTTT.

This clone was observed at least ten times. This rearrangement joins TRBV12-3 or TRBV12-4 to TRBJ2-7; a possible D gene is TRBD2 (7 bases). Trimming shortened V by 8 bases and J by 3 bases, and 14 bases separated the two germline ends. This CDR3 region has 13 residues. The CDR3: CASQRGGYYEQYF. CDR3 DNA sequence: TGTGCCAGCCAGAGGGGGGGCTACTACGAGCAGTACTTC.

This clone was observed a handful of times. The rearrangement links TRBV12-3 or TRBV12-4 to TRBJ1-1; a weak D match, TRBD1 (6 bases). The CDR3 consists of 14 residues. With 9 bases removed from V and 0 bases from J, the gap between germline ends came to 14 bases. This CDR3 reads CASGWGGLNTEAFF. For the CDR3, the DNA is TGTGCCAGTGGGTGGGGGGGGCTGAACACTGAAGCTTTCTTT.

This clone was observed many times. V gene TRBV29-1 combines with J gene TRBJ1-1, with D tentatively TRBD1 (6 bases). The CDR3 runs 15 residues. Deletions cut 4 bases from V and 0 bases from J, with 15 bases between. From germline, CDR1 is SQVTM and CDR2 ANQGSEA. The CDR3 nucleotides read TGCAGCGTTGGGGGACATTGGGGCGTGAACACTGAAGCTTTCTTT. It specifies CSVGGHWGVNTEAFF. The whole variable domain, filled in from reference TRBV29-1 and TRBJ1-1, reads SAVISQKPSRDICQRGTSLTIQCQVDSQVTMMFWYRQQPGQSLTLIATANQGSEATYESGFVIDKFPISRPNLTFSTLTVSNMSPEDSSIYLCSVGGHWGVNTEAFFGQGTRLTVV.

In this sample, this clone turned up many times. This sequence joins TRBV5-5 and TRBJ1-2, with 9 bases fitting TRBD1. V gave up 4 bases and J gave up 8 bases; unmatched junction bases: 9. This CDR3 spans 14 amino acids. Germline CDR1 reads SGHKS; CDR2 reads YYEKEE (reference sequence). The CDR3 DNA reads as TGTGCCAGCAGCCAACCGGGACAGGGTCAAGGCTACACCTTC. This translates into CASSQPGQGQGYTF.

With regard to this clone: An end of the junction does not agree with germline; a read error may underlie this. The rearrangement joins TRBV11-2 to TRBJ1-6; 7 positions match TRBD1. The CDR3 extends over 16 amino acids. Germline lookup yields CDR1 SGHAT and CDR2 FQNNGV. CDR3 sequence reads: CASGPSTRDSNPPLHF. CDR3 in DNA: TGTGCCAGCGGACCTTCGACCCGGGACAGTAATCCACCCCTCCACTTT.

With regard to this clone: This may come from a read error, since a much larger clone is one base off. J is TRBJ1-1 and V is TRBV18; D is unclear. There are 12 residues in the CDR3. Looked up from germline, CDR1 is KGHSH and CDR2 is LQKENI. The CDR3, as DNA: TGTTCCAGCTCACCCGCCTACACTGAAGCTTTCTTT. Residues: CSSSPAYTEAFF. The entire variable domain, with the rest obtained from reference TRBV18 and TRBJ1-1, is as follows: NAGVMQNPRHLVRRRGQEARLRCSPMKGHSHVYWYRQLPEEGLKFMVYLQKENIIDESGMPKERFSAEFPKEGPSILRIQQVVRGDSAAYFCSSSPAYTEAFFGQGTRLTVV.

This clone occurred many times. This chain uses TRBV7-9 with TRBJ1-6, with unresolved D. The CDR3 runs to 14 residues. With 4 bases removed from V and 7 bases from J, the gap between germline ends came to 11 bases. CDR1 and CDR2 (germline): SEHNR, FQNEAQ (reference sequence). This CDR3 reads CASSSGVGNSPLHF. In DNA form, the CDR3 reads TGTGCCAGCAGCTCCGGGGTGGGGAATTCACCCCTCCACTTT. Drawing the rest from reference TRBV7-9 and TRBJ1-6, the complete variable domain is DTGVSQNPRHKITKRGQNVTFRCDPISEHNRLYWYRQTLGQGPEFLTYFQNEAQLEKSRLLSDRFSAERPKGSFSTLEIQRTEQGDSAMYLCASSSGVGNSPLHFGNGTRLTVT.

There are many counts of this clone. This may be a read error: a much more frequent sequence differs by one nucleotide. At the DNA level, this CDR3 is encoded by other sequences in the same sample as well. The rearrangement uses TRBV27 and TRBJ1-5; D unresolved. Germline V gene lookup returns CDR1 MNHEY and CDR2 SMNVEV (reference sequence). This CDR3 is built from 15 residues. CDR3 residues: CASSSVWTSNQPQHF. CDR3 sequence (DNA): TGCGCCAGCAGTTCCGTATGGACTAGCAATCAGCCCCAGCATTTT.

For this clone: Being one base from a much bigger clone, this may be a read error. The V call is TRBV4-3, the J call TRBJ2-3; D is possibly TRBD2 (6 bases). This CDR3 comprises 16 residues. From germline, CDR1 is LGHNA and CDR2 YSLEER. The CDR3 coding sequence is TGCGACAGCAGCCAAAGGACGGGGGAGCCAACAGATACGCAGTATTTT. This gives the protein CDSSQRTGEPTDTQYF.

The chain links TRBV13 to TRBJ1-1; D is unresolved. From germline, CDR1 is PRHDT and CDR2 FYEKMQ (reference sequence). The CDR3 length is 15 residues. With 4 bases removed from V and 5 bases from J, the gap between germline ends came to 17 bases. CDR3 nucleotide sequence: TGTGCCAGCAGCTCACTCGAAAGGGCATCGACTGAAGCTTTCTTT. It translates to CASSSLERASTEAFF.

This clone was seen repeatedly, ten times or more. The V and J genes are TRBV5-1 and TRBJ2-1; D might be TRBD1 or TRBD2, each matching 5 bases. Germline CDR1 is SGHRS and CDR2 is YFSETQ. V shed 4 bases and J shed 0 bases, with 11 bases lying between them. The CDR3 covers 15 residues. DNA for the CDR3: TGCGCCAGCAGCCAGGACGGGACCTCCTACAATGAGCAGTTCTTC. This codes for CASSQDGTSYNEQFF.

The CDR3 region has the DNA TGTGCCAGCAGTTACTCGTGGACTAGCGGGAGAGGTTACGAGCAGTACTTC. The encoded protein is CASSYSWTSGRGYEQYF. The chain joins TRBV6-6 to TRBJ2-7; the match to TRBD2 covers 13 bases. The V gene end was trimmed by 0 bases and the J gene end by 4 bases; junction bases not matched to a gene: 6. The CDR3 loop spans 17 amino acids. The germline gives CDR1 MNHNY, CDR2 SVGAGI (reference sequence).

This clone showed up many times. The chain combines TRBV25-1 with TRBJ2-3; D is uncertain. The CDR3 has 12 residues. CDR1 and CDR2 from the germline V gene are MGHDK and SYGVNS. Trimming cost V 2 bases and J 8 bases, with 8 bases left between them. The CDR3 DNA follows: TGTGCCAGCAGTGAAGGTGACGGTACGCAGTATTTT. Its protein product is CASSEGDGTQYF. The whole variable domain, filled in from reference TRBV25-1 and TRBJ2-3, reads EADIYQTPRYLVIGTGKKITLECSQTMGHDKMYWYQQDPGMELHLIHYSYGVNSTEKGDLSSESTVSRIRTEHFPLTLESARPSHTSQYLCASSEGDGTQYFGPGTRLTVL.

Comments on this clone: A much larger clone lies a single base off, so this may be a read error. J is TRBJ2-1 and V is TRBV18; 10 bases map to TRBD2. The trim removed 3 bases at V and 3 bases at J, leaving 11 bases unmatched. CDR3 size: 18 residues. Looked up from germline, CDR1 is KGHSH and CDR2 is LQKENI. The CDR3 here is CASSPGTSVNIHYNEQFF. Written as DNA, the CDR3 is TGTGCCAGCTCACCCGGGACTAGCGTGAACATACACTACAATGAGCAGTTCTTC. The variable domain in full, completed from reference TRBV18 and TRBJ2-1, reads NAGVMQNPRHLVRRRGQEARLRCSPMKGHSHVYWYRQLPEEGLKFMVYLQKENIIDESGMPKERFSAEFPKEGPSILRIQQVVRGDSAAYFCASSPGTSVNIHYNEQFFGPGTRLTVL.

Many counts were recorded for this clone. V and J are TRBV28 and TRBJ1-3, with unresolved D. This CDR3 region has 12 residues. V was clipped by 7 bases and J by 1 base, with 5 bases between them. In germline, CDR1 is MDHEN, CDR2 SYDVKM. The CDR3 bases are TGTGCCAGCACAGTTTCTGGAAACACCATATATTTT. Its translation: CASTVSGNTIYF.

This clone was recorded at least ten times. The chain has TRBV29-1 and TRBJ1-2; D not resolved. CDR3 length: 13 amino acids. Trimming left V 3 bases short and J 4 bases short, with 12 bases between. The germline CDR1 and CDR2 sequences are SQVTM and ANQGSEA. This chain's CDR3 is CSVERAETYGYTF. CDR3 nucleotide sequence: TGCAGCGTTGAGAGGGCGGAAACCTATGGCTACACCTTC. The whole variable domain, filled in from reference TRBV29-1 and TRBJ1-2, reads SAVISQKPSRDICQRGTSLTIQCQVDSQVTMMFWYRQQPGQSLTLIATANQGSEATYESGFVIDKFPISRPNLTFSTLTVSNMSPEDSSIYLCSVERAETYGYTFGSGTRLTVV.

This chain uses TRBV28 with TRBJ2-7; the match to TRBD1 covers 9 bases. Germline CDR1 is MDHEN and CDR2 is SYDVKM. The CDR3 is 15 residues long. The CDR3, as DNA: TGTGTCACCTCGGAGGGGGGACAGGGTGCACTCGAGCAGTACGTC. Encoded protein: CVTSEGGQGALEQYV.

In its sample, this clone was seen many times. The rearrangement joins TRBV9 to TRBJ2-3; D uncertain. CDR1 SGDLS and CDR2 YYNGEE come from the germline V gene. The CDR3 is 14 amino acids. With 3 bases removed from V and 4 bases from J, the gap between germline ends came to 12 bases. The CDR3 DNA reads as TGTGCCAGCAGCGGGTCAAGAAGCGCAGATACGCAGTATTTT. It translates to CASSGSRSADTQYF.

This clone was detected many times. V usage is TRBV20-1 and J usage is TRBJ1-1; no clear D. Between the trimmed V and J ends, which lost 4 bases and 0 bases, there was a span of 12 bases. Germline CDR1 reads DFQATT; CDR2 reads SNEGSKA (reference sequence). The CDR3 extends over 14 amino acids. CDR3 DNA: TGCAGTGCTAAGATTCCAGAACTGAACACTGAAGCTTTCTTT. Its protein product is CSAKIPELNTEAFF.

The sample holds many counts of this clone. One base away lies a much larger clone, so this may be a sequencing read error. The rearrangement links TRBV6-5 to TRBJ2-7; 10 bases fit TRBD1. The CDR3 is 15 amino acids. V was clipped by 6 bases and J by 0 bases; unmatched bases: 5. CDR1 MNHEY and CDR2 SVGAGI come from the germline V gene. CDR3 protein: CASRHGTGVSYEQYF. The CDR3 DNA reads TGTGCCAGCAGACACGGGACAGGGGTCTCCTACGAGCAGTACTTC.

This clone was seen ten or more times. This chain uses TRBV12-3 or TRBV12-4 with TRBJ1-1; no reliable D call. V lost 6 bases, J lost 5 bases, and 13 bases lay in between. The CDR3 is made up of 13 amino acids. CDR3 residues: CASSHNFGTEAFF. Written as DNA, the CDR3 is TGTGCCAGCAGCCATAATTTCGGTACTGAAGCTTTCTTT.

The count of this clone is one. The junction shows a germline mismatch at one end, possibly a read error. The chain has TRBV11-1 and TRBJ2-2, with TRBD1 matching 9 bases. Germline values: CDR1 SGHAT, CDR2 FQDESV (reference sequence). CDR3 size: 17 residues. The CDR3 loop reads CASIYPRTGVGTGELFF. Written as DNA, the CDR3 is TGTGCCAGCATCTACCCGAGGACAGGGGTCGGGACCGGGGAACTGTTTTTT.

The sample holds many counts of this clone. The chain is built from TRBV9 and TRBJ2-3; maybe TRBD2 (6 bases). V shed 4 bases and J shed 5 bases, with 11 bases lying between them. This CDR3 is built from 13 residues. Looked up from germline, CDR1 is SGDLS and CDR2 is YYNGEE. The CDR3: CASSPRDLDTQYF. CDR3 nucleotide sequence: TGTGCCAGCAGCCCCCGGGACTTAGATACGCAGTATTTT.

This clone was recorded many times. The genes are TRBV30 and TRBJ2-7, with 14 bases matching TRBD2. The CDR3 length is 14 residues. The germline V gene encodes CDR1 GTSNPN and CDR2 SVGIG (reference sequence). The J segment lost 3 bases and the V segment lost 5 bases, leaving 3 bases of the junction unmatched. Written as DNA, the CDR3 is TGTGCCTGGGGTGGGACTAGCGGGGGCTACGAGCAGTACTTC. As protein: CAWGGTSGGYEQYF.

This clone was found a few times. This chain links TRBV19 with TRBJ2-7; 9 nucleotides match TRBD1. The CDR3 totals 13 residues. From germline, CDR1 is LNHDA and CDR2 SQIVND (reference sequence). Losses at the gene ends were 8 bases for V and 6 bases for J; bases not matched to a gene: 8. The CDR3 here is CASRQGGLSEQYF. The CDR3 coding sequence is TGTGCCAGTCGACAGGGGGGACTGAGCGAGCAGTACTTC.

Ten or more counts support this clone. This rearrangement joins TRBV18 to TRBJ2-1, with 15 bases identical to TRBD2. V dropped 0 bases and J dropped 9; count of bases not matched to a gene: 0. CDR3 size: 15 residues. CDR1 is KGHSH, CDR2 LQKENI, per germline. CDR3 residues: CASSPPGLAGGEQFF. CDR3 nucleotides: TGTGCCAGCTCACCACCGGGACTAGCGGGAGGTGAGCAGTTCTTC.